This T cell receptor (beta chain) derives from a study of T cell changes during pregnancy in multiple sclerosis. This clone was counted once. Produced via immunoSEQ multiplex PCR; TCRdb's table is partial and in-frame only. The table includes 30,000 to 45,000 clones, 80% to 95% detected once. The junction had 10 bases not matched to a gene; V was cut back by 2 bases and J by 8 bases. The CDR3 is 16 amino acids. Germline V gene data show CDR1 as MNHEY and CDR2 as SVGAGI. J is TRBJ2-1 and V is TRBV6-5, with TRBD1 matching 9 bases. The sequenced sample was CD4+ T cells from peripheral blood mononuclear cells, obtained after pregnancy. The TCR originated in a female donor in good health, enrolled as a control in a pregnancy study. In DNA form, the CDR3 reads TGTGCCAGCAGTTACAGGGGACAGGGAGTTAATGATGAGCAGTTCTTC. Its protein product is CASSYRGQGVNDEQFF.